Included here is one T cell receptor (beta chain) sequence, with context. The source of the sample is a study of blood T cell repertoires in COVID-19. Study details: Samples of COVID-19 (acute and convalescent) were obtained from the United States, Italy and Spain.

Which cohort a participant joined came from the clinical history participants gave. The recovered donors of Cohort 3 showed two negative PCRs, clearance, or symptom resolution. The CDR3 extends over 14 amino acids. Germline CDR1 is KGHDR and CDR2 is SFDVKD. V dropped 10 bases and J dropped 5 bases, with 17 bases sitting between them. Clones were sequenced by immunoSEQ multiplex PCR, and TCRdb holds only the in-frame ones, with some missing. The data show fewer than 600,000 clones, with roughly 90% seen just once and around 1.9% held by the top ten. The clonotype was recovered from a woman in her thirties or forties who had recovered from COVID-19. Sequencing used PBMCs or T cells enriched from blood (not recorded which). The chain carries TRBV24-1 and TRBJ1-5; TRBD1 is a possible D gene (5 bases). The CDR3 reads CATGAKDHDQPQHF. The CDR3 DNA reads as TGTGCCACAGGGGCCAAAGATCACGATCAGCCCCAGCATTTT.